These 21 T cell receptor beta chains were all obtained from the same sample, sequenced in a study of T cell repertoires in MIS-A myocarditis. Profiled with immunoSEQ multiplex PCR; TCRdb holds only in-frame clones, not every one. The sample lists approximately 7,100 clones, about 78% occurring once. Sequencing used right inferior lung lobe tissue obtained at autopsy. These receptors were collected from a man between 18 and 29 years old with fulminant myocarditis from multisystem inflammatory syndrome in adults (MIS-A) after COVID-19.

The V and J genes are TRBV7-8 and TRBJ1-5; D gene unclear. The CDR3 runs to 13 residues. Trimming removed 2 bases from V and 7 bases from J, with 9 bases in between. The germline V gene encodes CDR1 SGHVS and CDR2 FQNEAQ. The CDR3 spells CASSLLAPQPQHF. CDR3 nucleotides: TGTGCCAGCAGCTTACTCGCGCCCCAGCCCCAGCATTTT.

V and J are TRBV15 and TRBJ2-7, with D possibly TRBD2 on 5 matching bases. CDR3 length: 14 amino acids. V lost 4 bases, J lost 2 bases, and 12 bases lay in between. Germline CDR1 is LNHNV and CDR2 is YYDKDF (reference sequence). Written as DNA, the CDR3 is TGTGCCACCAGCAAGGTCGCGGGCGCCTACGAGCAGTACTTC. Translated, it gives CATSKVAGAYEQYF. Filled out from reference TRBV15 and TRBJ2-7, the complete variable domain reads DAMVIQNPRYQVTQFGKPVTLSCSQTLNHNVMYWYQQKSSQAPKLLFHYYDKDFNNEADTPDNFQSRRPNTSFCFLDIRSPGLGDTAMYLCATSKVAGAYEQYFGPGTRLTVT.

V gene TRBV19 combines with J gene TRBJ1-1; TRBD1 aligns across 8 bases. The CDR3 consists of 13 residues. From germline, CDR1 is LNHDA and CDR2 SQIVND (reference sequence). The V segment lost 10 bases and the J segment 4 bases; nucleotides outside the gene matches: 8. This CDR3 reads CATAGQGGTEAFF. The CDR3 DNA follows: TGTGCCACCGCAGGACAGGGCGGCACTGAAGCTTTCTTT.

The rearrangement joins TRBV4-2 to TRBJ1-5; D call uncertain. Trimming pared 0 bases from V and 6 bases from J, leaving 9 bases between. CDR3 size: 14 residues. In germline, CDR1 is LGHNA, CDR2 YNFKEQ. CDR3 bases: TGTGCCAGCAGCCAAGATGATATAATTCAGCCCCAGCATTTT. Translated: CASSQDDIIQPQHF.

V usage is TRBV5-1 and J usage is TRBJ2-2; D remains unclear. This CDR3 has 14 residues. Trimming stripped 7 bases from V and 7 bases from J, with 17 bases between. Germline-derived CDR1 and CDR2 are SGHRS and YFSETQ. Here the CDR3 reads CASRKGLEVGELFF. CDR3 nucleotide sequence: TGCGCCAGCCGAAAGGGCCTAGAGGTCGGGGAGCTGTTTTTT.

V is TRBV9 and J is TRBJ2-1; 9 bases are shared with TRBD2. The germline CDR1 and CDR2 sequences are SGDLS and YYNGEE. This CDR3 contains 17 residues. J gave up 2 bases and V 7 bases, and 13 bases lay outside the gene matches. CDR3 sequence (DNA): TGTGCCAGCGGACCATCCCCCATAGCGGGGGCCTACAATGAGCAGTTCTTC. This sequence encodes CASGPSPIAGAYNEQFF.

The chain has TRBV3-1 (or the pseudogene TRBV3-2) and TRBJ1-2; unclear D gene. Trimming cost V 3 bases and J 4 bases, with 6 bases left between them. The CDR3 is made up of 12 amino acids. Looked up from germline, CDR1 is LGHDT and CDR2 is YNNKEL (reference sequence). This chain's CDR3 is CASSQRAYGYTF. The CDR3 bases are TGTGCCAGCAGCCAGCGGGCCTATGGCTACACCTTC.

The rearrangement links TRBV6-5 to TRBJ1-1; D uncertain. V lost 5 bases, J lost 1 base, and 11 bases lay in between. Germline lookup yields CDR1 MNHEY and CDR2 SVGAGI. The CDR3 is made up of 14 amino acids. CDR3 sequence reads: CASSLSAENTEAFF. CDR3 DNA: TGTGCCAGCAGTCTCTCGGCAGAGAACACTGAAGCTTTCTTT.

CDR3 loop: CASSFSGTQETQYF. The CDR3 nucleotides are TGTGCCAGCAGCTTTAGCGGGACCCAAGAGACCCAGTACTTC. The V call is TRBV7-9, the J call TRBJ2-5; 8 nucleotides align to TRBD2. J lost 1 base, V lost 3 bases, and 1 base had no gene match. This CDR3 comprises 14 residues. Germline-derived CDR1 and CDR2 are SEHNR and FQNEAQ (reference sequence).

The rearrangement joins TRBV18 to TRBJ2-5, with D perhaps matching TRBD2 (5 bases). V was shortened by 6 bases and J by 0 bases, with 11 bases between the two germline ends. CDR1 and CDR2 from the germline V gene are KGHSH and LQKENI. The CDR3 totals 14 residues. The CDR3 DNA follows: TGTGCCAGCTCCCCCAGGCGGGACCAAGAGACCCAGTACTTC. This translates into CASSPRRDQETQYF.

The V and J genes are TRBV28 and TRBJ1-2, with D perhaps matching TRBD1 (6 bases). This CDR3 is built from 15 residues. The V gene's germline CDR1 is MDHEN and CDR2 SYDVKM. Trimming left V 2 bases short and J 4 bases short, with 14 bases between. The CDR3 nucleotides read TGTGCCAGCAGTTTAATCCCAGGGGCCCCCTATGGCTACACCTTC. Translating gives CASSLIPGAPYGYTF.

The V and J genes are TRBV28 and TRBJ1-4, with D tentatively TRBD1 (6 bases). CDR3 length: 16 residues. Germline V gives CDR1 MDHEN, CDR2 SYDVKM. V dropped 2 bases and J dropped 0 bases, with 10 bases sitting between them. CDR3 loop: CASSLGQPSTNEKLFF. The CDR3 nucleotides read TGTGCCAGCAGTTTAGGACAGCCATCAACTAATGAAAAACTGTTTTTT.

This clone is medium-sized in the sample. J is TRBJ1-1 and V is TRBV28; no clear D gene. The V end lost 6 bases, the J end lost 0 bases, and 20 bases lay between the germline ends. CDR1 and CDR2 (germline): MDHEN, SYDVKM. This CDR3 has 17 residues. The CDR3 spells CASSRRALSYMNTEAFF. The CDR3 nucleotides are TGTGCCAGCAGCCGCCGGGCCTTGTCTTACATGAACACTGAAGCTTTCTTT.

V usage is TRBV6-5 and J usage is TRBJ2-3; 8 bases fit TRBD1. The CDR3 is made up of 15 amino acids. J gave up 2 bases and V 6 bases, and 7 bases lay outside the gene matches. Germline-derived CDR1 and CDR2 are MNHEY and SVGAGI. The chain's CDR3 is CASRTGALTTDTQYF. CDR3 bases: TGTGCCAGCAGGACAGGGGCCCTGACCACAGATACGCAGTATTTT.

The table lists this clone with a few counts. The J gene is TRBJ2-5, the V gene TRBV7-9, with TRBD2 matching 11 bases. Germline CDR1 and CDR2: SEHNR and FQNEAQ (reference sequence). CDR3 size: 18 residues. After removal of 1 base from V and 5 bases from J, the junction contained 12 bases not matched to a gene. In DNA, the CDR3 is TGTGCCAGCAGCTTAGTGCCTAGCGGGGGGCTGGGCCGGGAGACCCAGTACTTC. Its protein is CASSLVPSGGLGRETQYF.

The CDR3 DNA reads TGTGCCAGCAGCCAAGATGTAAGGGGGTTTCCGATCTACGAGCAGTACTTC. Residues: CASSQDVRGFPIYEQYF. This sequence joins TRBV14 and TRBJ2-7, with D possibly matching TRBD1 (6 bases). V lost 0 bases and J 3 bases, leaving 18 bases between the germline ends. The germline V gene has CDR1 SGHDN and CDR2 FVKESK. The CDR3 spans 17 residues. The whole variable domain, filled in from reference TRBV14 and TRBJ2-7, reads EAGVTQFPSHSVIEKGQTVTLRCDPISGHDNLYWYRRVMGKEIKFLLHFVKESKQDESGMPNNRFLAERTGGTYSTLKVQPAELEDSGVYFCASSQDVRGFPIYEQYFGPGTRLTVT.

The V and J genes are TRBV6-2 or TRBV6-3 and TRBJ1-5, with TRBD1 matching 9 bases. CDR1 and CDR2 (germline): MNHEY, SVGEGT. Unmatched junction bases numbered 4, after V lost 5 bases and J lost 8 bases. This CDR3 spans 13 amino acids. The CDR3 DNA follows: TGTGCCAGCAGTGCCCGGACAGGGGAGCCCCAGCATTTT. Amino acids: CASSARTGEPQHF.

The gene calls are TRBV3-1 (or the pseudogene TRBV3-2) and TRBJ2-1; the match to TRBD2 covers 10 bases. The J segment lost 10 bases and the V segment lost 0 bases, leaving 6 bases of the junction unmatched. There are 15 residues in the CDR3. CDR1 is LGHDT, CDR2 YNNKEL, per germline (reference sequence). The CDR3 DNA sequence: TGTGCCAGCAGCCAAGATAGAGCGGGAGGGAGGGAGCAGTTCTTC. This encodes CASSQDRAGGREQFF.

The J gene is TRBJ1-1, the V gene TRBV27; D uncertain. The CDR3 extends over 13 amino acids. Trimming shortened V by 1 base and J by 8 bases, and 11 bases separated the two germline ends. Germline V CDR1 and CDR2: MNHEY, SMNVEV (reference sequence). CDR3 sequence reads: CASSLLVGTEAFF. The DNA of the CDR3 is TGTGCCAGCAGTTTATTAGTGGGAACCGAAGCTTTCTTT.

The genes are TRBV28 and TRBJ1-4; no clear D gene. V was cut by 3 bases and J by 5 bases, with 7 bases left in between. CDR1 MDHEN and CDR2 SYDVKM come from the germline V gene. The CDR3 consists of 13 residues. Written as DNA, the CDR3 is TGTGCCAGCAGTTTCAACTGGAATGAAAAACTGTTTTTT. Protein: CASSFNWNEKLFF.

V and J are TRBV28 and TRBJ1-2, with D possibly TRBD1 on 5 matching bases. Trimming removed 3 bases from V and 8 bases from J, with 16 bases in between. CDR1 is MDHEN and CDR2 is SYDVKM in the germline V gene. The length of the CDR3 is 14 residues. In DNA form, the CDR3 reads TGTGCCAGCAGTTTTCCAGGGCGAAGCGTAGGCTACACCTTC. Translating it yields CASSFPGRSVGYTF.